This TCR beta chain was identified during a study of CD4+ T cells in melanoma. Study results and caveats: Diverse differentiation states were reported for melanoma neoantigen-specific CD4+ T cells.

The CDR3 extends over 14 amino acids. Germline lookup yields CDR1 SGHNT and CDR2 YYREEE (reference sequence). V trimming: 3 bases; J trimming: 5 bases; junction bases outside the gene matches: 2. On this clone: Its specificity is unknown. The sample carries other DNA sequences with the same CDR3.

TCRdb keeps only in-frame clones here, not all; method: immunoSEQ multiplex PCR. Among roughly 54,000 clones listed, nearly 90% were seen once. The specimen sequenced was peripheral blood. The sequence was collected from a human donor with melanoma. This chain joins TRBV5-4 and TRBJ1-4; 9 nucleotides line up with TRBD1. CDR3 protein: CASSSGQGNEKLFF. DNA for the CDR3: TGTGCCAGCAGCTCCGGACAGGGGAATGAAAAACTGTTTTTT.